This T cell receptor beta chain derives from a study of vaccination and CD4 T cells after COVID-19. Whole-study results and caveats: Median counts of SARS-CoV-2-reactive clonotypes increased from roughly 21 to 40; this difference was not significant.

Time point specified: late sampling 161 to 241 days after vaccination in a few convalescent patients. Indicated treatment: approximately nine-day PBMC culture with coronavirus spike peptide pools or control peptides (ViraFEST assay). Alongside about 9.9 IU/ml IL-2 and around 10 ug/ml peptide pools, PBMCs were cultured at 2 million to 2.5 million per well. V was pared by 4 bases and J by 4 bases, with 11 bases of the junction left unmatched. Germline assignment: CDR1 SGHVS and CDR2 FQNEAQ. The CDR3 totals 16 residues. The Oncomine TCR Beta short-read assay was applied to DNA of cultured CD4+ T cells. Each CDR3 protein gets one entry after TCRdb re-called the PCR reads with MiXCR. The data show over 15,000 distinct CDR3 sequences, with approximately 56% seen just once and over 20% held by the top ten. On this clonotype: No antigen is known for it.

The genes are TRBV7-8 and TRBJ1-1; 8 positions agree with TRBD1. This clonotype was sampled from a human donor who had recovered from COVID-19. The input for sequencing was CD4+ T cells from blood, cultured in vitro, taken about 7 months after SARS-CoV-2 vaccination. The CDR3 protein is CASSSIYRGGFTEAFF. For the CDR3, the DNA is TGTGCCAGCAGCTCCATTTACAGGGGGGGGTTCACTGAAGCTTTCTTT.